Below are 27 T cell receptor beta chains sequenced from a single sample in a study of blood T cells in healthy people across ages. Using a J-beta primer mix together with a sample-barcoded 5' primer, a second PCR was run for roughly 6 to 11 cycles. TCRdb re-called the 5' RACE reads with MiXCR, one entry per CDR3 protein. The sample contains 650,000 to 700,000 distinct CDR3 sequences, 52% of which appear only once. Material for sequencing was blood. The receptors stem from a woman older than 75 in good health.

The J gene is TRBJ2-7, the V gene TRBV23-1, with 7 bases that match TRBD1. TRBV23-1 is an open reading frame whose function is uncertain. Germline trimming cut 10 bases from V and 5 bases from J; bases unmatched to any gene: 14. The CDR3 spans 14 residues. CDR3 sequence reads: CANFTGRGYHEQYF. DNA of the CDR3: TGCGCCAACTTCACGGGCAGGGGGTATCACGAGCAGTACTTC.

CDR3 sequence reads: CASSLGLAGGSTSTDTQYF. CDR3 nucleotide sequence: TGTGCCAGCAGCTTAGGACTAGCGGGGGGGTCCACTAGCACAGATACGCAGTATTTT. The V gene is TRBV7-2, the J gene TRBJ2-3; 14 nucleotides agree with TRBD2. Germline assignment: CDR1 SGHTA and CDR2 FQGNSA. The CDR3 contains 19 residues. The V segment lost 1 base and the J segment 0 bases; nucleotides outside the gene matches: 6. Complete variable domain (other parts from reference TRBV7-2 and TRBJ2-3): GAGVSQSPSNKVTEKGKDVELRCDPISGHTALYWYRQSLGQGLEFLIYFQGNSAPDKSGLPSDRFSAERTGGSVSTLTIQRTQQEDSAVYLCASSLGLAGGSTSTDTQYFGPGTRLTVL.

This clonotype has just one count. Given a much more abundant clone one base away, this may be a read error. The chain is built from TRBV7-9 and TRBJ2-2; TRBD2 is a possible D gene (6 bases). CDR1 SEHNR and CDR2 FQNEAQ come from the germline V gene (reference sequence). This CDR3 is built from 16 residues. CDR3 nucleotides: TGTGCCAGCAGAACCCAAACCGGGGGTCTCACCGGGGAGCTGCTTTTT. It specifies CASRTQTGGLTGELLF.

The genes are TRBV20-1 and TRBJ1-6, with D uncertain. Trimming pared 0 bases from V and 6 bases from J, leaving 15 bases between. CDR3 size: 16 residues. CDR1 and CDR2 from the germline V gene are DFQATT and SNEGSKA (reference sequence). The CDR3 DNA reads as TGCAGTGCTAGAGACACGGCAGCGGCCCCTAATTCACCCCTCCACTTT. Amino acid sequence: CSARDTAAAPNSPLHF.

With regard to this clonotype: Given a much more abundant clone one base away, this may be a read error. The chain recombines TRBV27 with TRBJ2-7; 13 bases match TRBD2. The CDR3 extends over 14 amino acids. V shed 8 bases, J shed 7 bases, and the junction held 8 bases outside the gene matches. The germline gives CDR1 MNHEY, CDR2 SMNVEV (reference sequence). The CDR3 loop reads CASHRTSGRLEQYF. The CDR3 DNA is TGTGCCAGCCACCGGACTAGCGGGAGATTGGAGCAGTACTTC.

The genes are TRBV12-3 or TRBV12-4 and TRBJ2-7; D not certain. V dropped 1 base and J dropped 4 bases, with 17 bases sitting between them. The CDR3 loop spans 16 amino acids. The DNA for the CDR3 is TGTGCCAGCAGTTTAGGGGTCGTGAGTATCCGGTACGAGCAGTACTTC. As protein: CASSLGVVSIRYEQYF.

This sequence joins TRBV27 and TRBJ2-2; 8 bases align to TRBD2. The germline gives CDR1 MNHEY, CDR2 SMNVEV (reference sequence). The CDR3 has 14 amino acids. J gave up 7 bases and V 5 bases, and 6 bases lay outside the gene matches. This CDR3 is CASSVAGSIGELFF. CDR3 coding DNA: TGTGCCAGCAGTGTAGCGGGGAGTATCGGGGAGCTGTTTTTT.

This chain links TRBV29-1 with TRBJ2-5, with D unresolved. The germline V gene encodes CDR1 SQVTM and CDR2 ANQGSEA. Trimming left V 7 bases short and J 13 bases short, with 28 bases between. The CDR3 is 14 amino acids. The DNA of the CDR3 is TGCAGCGCAACCTCGGGTCAGGCTGCCTACGAGCGGTACTTC. This encodes CSATSGQAAYERYF.

The CDR3 bases are TGTGCCAGCAGCCAAGATGATCGGACCCAAGAGACCCAGTACTTC. Amino acids: CASSQDDRTQETQYF. The chain couples TRBV3-1 to TRBJ2-5; D gene unclear. This CDR3 has 15 residues. CDR1 and CDR2 (germline): LGHDT, YNNKEL (reference sequence). Trimming took 0 bases from V and 1 from J, leaving 9 bases between them.

Many counts were recorded for this clonotype. The chain joins TRBV12-3 or TRBV12-4 to TRBJ2-4; 7 bases align to TRBD2. This CDR3 comprises 14 residues. V shed 3 bases, J shed 9 bases, and the junction held 8 bases outside the gene matches. CDR3 bases: TGTGCCAGCAGTTTGAACAGCCCGGGGGGCATTCAGTACTTC. Residues: CASSLNSPGGIQYF.

This clonotype was counted a few times. The chain combines TRBV11-1 with TRBJ2-7; 7 bases align to TRBD2. Trimming at V came to 5 bases and at J to 7 bases, leaving 14 bases not matched to a gene. The CDR3 covers 15 residues. CDR1 SGHAT and CDR2 FQDESV come from the germline V gene (reference sequence). The CDR3 loop is CASSPWGGSDNEQYF. CDR3 bases: TGTGCCAGCAGCCCCTGGGGGGGGAGTGACAATGAGCAGTACTTC. The full variable domain, with the rest looked up from reference TRBV11-1 and TRBJ2-7, is EAEVAQSPRYKITEKSQAVAFWCDPISGHATLYWYRQILGQGPELLVQFQDESVVDDSQLPKDRFSAERLKGVDSTLKIQPAELGDSAMYLCASSPWGGSDNEQYFGPGTRLTVT.

The J gene is TRBJ2-7, the V gene TRBV4-1; D unresolved. There are 12 residues in the CDR3. V was shortened by 1 base and J by 6 bases, with 7 bases between the two germline ends. Germline assignment: CDR1 MGHRA and CDR2 YSYEKL. CDR3 loop: CASSQGATEQYF. CDR3 nucleotide sequence: TGCGCCAGCAGCCAAGGGGCTACCGAGCAGTACTTC.

This clonotype was detected ten times or more. The chain combines TRBV5-1 with TRBJ2-1, with D possibly matching TRBD1 (6 bases). Per germline, CDR1 SGHRS and CDR2 YFSETQ. V was pared by 2 bases and J by 9 bases, with 9 bases between. The CDR3 is 12 amino acids. CDR3 region: CASSLQGREQFF. CDR3 DNA sequence: TGCGCCAGCAGCTTACAGGGTCGTGAGCAGTTCTTC.

The chain employs TRBV5-6 and TRBJ1-5, with TRBD1 as a possible D gene (5 bases). This CDR3 spans 14 amino acids. Per the germline V gene, CDR1 is SGHDT and CDR2 is YYEEEE. Trimming shortened V by 5 bases and J by 6 bases, and 15 bases separated the two germline ends. Written as DNA, the CDR3 is TGTGCCAGCAGTTTCTCAGGGTACAGTCAGCCCCAGCATTTT. Protein: CASSFSGYSQPQHF.

To note about this clonotype: One end of the junction fails to match germline, which may point to a read error. The chain has TRBV7-9 and TRBJ2-6; 9 bases agree with TRBD1. This CDR3 has 17 residues. Looked up from germline, CDR1 is SEHNR and CDR2 is FQNEAQ (reference sequence). In DNA form, the CDR3 reads TGTGCCAGCAGCACCCGACAGGGGGTCGACTGGGCCAACGTCTTGACTTTC. Translating it yields CASSTRQGVDWANVLTF.

This clonotype was observed a handful of times. The V gene is TRBV9, the J gene TRBJ2-7; D is uncertain. Germline V lookup: CDR1 SGDLS, CDR2 YYNGEE. CDR3 length equals 13 residues. Trimming took off 0 bases at V and 3 bases at J, with 7 bases between the two ends. The CDR3 spells CASSVGLDYEQYF. The CDR3 DNA follows: TGTGCCAGCAGCGTAGGCCTGGACTACGAGCAGTACTTC.

The V gene is TRBV20-1, the J gene TRBJ2-7; 13 nucleotides line up with TRBD2. The V segment lost 6 bases and the J segment 2 bases; nucleotides outside the gene matches: 10. The CDR3 sequence is 16 residues long. Per germline, CDR1 DFQATT and CDR2 SNEGSKA (reference sequence). The CDR3 DNA reads TGCAGTGCCACAGGACTAGCGGGAGCCCCTCCCTACGAGCAGTACTTC. Protein: CSATGLAGAPPYEQYF.

This chain uses TRBV28 with TRBJ1-2; 9 bases align to TRBD1. The CDR3 has 17 residues. Germline V gene sequence: CDR1 MDHEN, CDR2 SYDVKM. The ends lost 5 bases at V and 7 bases at J; junction bases unmatched: 17. CDR3 region: CASSLPLSMGQGSGYTF. The CDR3 DNA reads as TGTGCCAGCAGTCTACCCCTATCGATGGGACAGGGCTCTGGCTACACCTTC.

CDR3 sequence: CASSHDPPRRDTQYF. The CDR3 region has the DNA TGCGCCAGCAGCCACGACCCTCCGAGGAGGGATACGCAGTATTTT. The genes are TRBV5-1 and TRBJ2-3; D may be TRBD2 (5 bases). The V end lost 4 bases, the J end lost 6 bases, and 18 bases lay between the germline ends. This CDR3 is 15 amino acids long. Germline lookup yields CDR1 SGHRS and CDR2 YFSETQ.

This chain connects TRBV5-6 to TRBJ2-7; no clear D. The V gene lost 2 bases and the J gene lost 3 bases, with 6 bases spanning the gap. Germline V gene data show CDR1 as SGHDT and CDR2 as YYEEEE. The CDR3 covers 12 residues. CDR3 nucleotide sequence: TGTGCCAGCAGCTTTTTTGGCTACGAGCAGTACTTC. Its translation: CASSFFGYEQYF.

This clonotype was recorded at least ten times. This chain uses TRBV10-3 with TRBJ1-2, with D possibly TRBD1 on 5 matching bases. V was pared by 6 bases and J by 4 bases, with 15 bases between. This CDR3 is built from 14 residues. The germline gives CDR1 ENHRY, CDR2 SYGVKD. In DNA form, the CDR3 reads TGTGCCATCAGCGCGATCACAGGATCCTATGGCTACACCTTC. Protein product: CAISAITGSYGYTF.

CDR3 residues: CASSPPGSNTEAFF. The CDR3 DNA follows: TGTGCCAGCAGCCCTCCGGGGTCGAACACTGAAGCTTTCTTT. The chain couples TRBV14 to TRBJ1-1; D unresolved. V lost 4 bases and J lost 1, with 10 bases in between. The CDR3 runs to 14 residues. The germline V gene encodes CDR1 SGHDN and CDR2 FVKESK. Full variable domain (outside the CDR3, taken from reference TRBV14 and TRBJ1-1): EAGVTQFPSHSVIEKGQTVTLRCDPISGHDNLYWYRRVMGKEIKFLLHFVKESKQDESGMPNNRFLAERTGGTYSTLKVQPAELEDSGVYFCASSPPGSNTEAFFGQGTRLTVV.

This clonotype was recorded at least ten times. CDR3 amino acids: CSARQGFNYGYTF. The CDR3 DNA sequence: TGCAGCGCACGACAGGGGTTCAACTATGGCTACACCTTC. The chain couples TRBV29-1 to TRBJ1-2, with 8 positions matching TRBD1. With V trimmed by 7 bases and J by 2 bases, 6 bases remained unmatched. The CDR3 totals 13 residues. Germline CDR1 is SQVTM and CDR2 is ANQGSEA. Combining the CDR3 with reference TRBV29-1 and TRBJ1-2 gives the whole variable domain SAVISQKPSRDICQRGTSLTIQCQVDSQVTMMFWYRQQPGQSLTLIATANQGSEATYESGFVIDKFPISRPNLTFSTLTVSNMSPEDSSIYLCSARQGFNYGYTFGSGTRLTVV.

This clonotype has a handful of counts. The chain recombines TRBV18 with TRBJ2-1; D possibly matches TRBD1 or TRBD2 (5 bases each). The V gene's germline CDR1 is KGHSH and CDR2 LQKENI. The CDR3 extends over 16 amino acids. Trimming stripped 2 bases from V and 3 bases from J, with 14 bases between. CDR3 sequence reads: CASSPRGSGIYNEQFF. The CDR3 DNA reads TGTGCCAGCTCACCAAGAGGGTCAGGGATCTACAATGAGCAGTTCTTC.

Ten or more counts support this clonotype. An end of the junction does not agree with germline; a read error may underlie this. As DNA, the CDR3 is TGCGCCAGCAGTTTGGGGTTTTTAAGCTCCTACAATGAGCAGTTCTTC. Its protein is CASSLGFLSSYNEQFF. This rearrangement joins TRBV5-1 to TRBJ2-1, with D hard to call. The CDR3 loop spans 16 amino acids. The germline CDR1 and CDR2 sequences are SGHRS and YFSETQ. Using reference TRBV5-1 and TRBJ2-1 for the parts outside the CDR3, the full variable domain is KAGVTQTPRYLIKTRGQQVTLSCSPISGHRSVSWYQQTPGQGLQFLFEYFSETQRNKGNFPGRFSGRQFSNSRSEMNVSTLELGDSALYLCASSLGFLSSYNEQFFGPGTRLTVL.

The rearrangement links TRBV11-2 to TRBJ2-1; no firm D call. V gave up 5 bases and J gave up 9 bases, with 8 bases separating them. The germline V gene has CDR1 SGHAT and CDR2 FQNNGV. This CDR3 contains 11 residues. Written as DNA, the CDR3 is TGTGCCAGCAGCGACCAGCGTGAGCAGTTCTTC. This sequence encodes CASSDQREQFF.

The rearrangement uses TRBV27 and TRBJ1-2, with 11 bases that match TRBD1. The CDR3 loop spans 16 amino acids. With 2 bases clipped from V and 8 bases from J, the junction kept 10 bases outside the gene matches. The germline V gene has CDR1 MNHEY and CDR2 SMNVEV (reference sequence). Here the CDR3 DNA reads TGTGCCAGCAGTTTAGCCCCCCCGGGACAGGGGGACGGCTACACCTTC. Amino acid sequence: CASSLAPPGQGDGYTF.